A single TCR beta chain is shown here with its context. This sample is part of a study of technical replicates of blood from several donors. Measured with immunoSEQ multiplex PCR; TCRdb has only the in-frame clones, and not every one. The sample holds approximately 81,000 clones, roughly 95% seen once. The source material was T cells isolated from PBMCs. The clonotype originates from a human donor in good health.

This CDR3 reads CASRPGDGYTF. The CDR3 nucleotides read TGTGCCAGCAGGCCAGGCGACGGCTACACCTTC. This chain joins TRBV5-8 and TRBJ1-2; D ambiguous. The CDR3 loop spans 11 amino acids. Germline V lookup: CDR1 SGHTS, CDR2 YDEGEE. The V end lost 5 bases, the J end lost 8 bases, and 10 bases lay between the germline ends. The whole variable domain, filled in from reference TRBV5-8 and TRBJ1-2, reads EAGVTQSPTHLIKTRGQQATLRCSPISGHTSVYWYQQALGLGLQFLLWYDEGEERNRGNFPPRFSGRQFPNYSSELNVNALELEDSALYLCASRPGDGYTFGSGTRLTVV.